The source of this T cell receptor (beta chain) is a study of OX40 agonist ivuxolimab in advanced cancers. Libraries were prepared by immunoSEQ multiplex PCR; TCRdb keeps only in-frame clonotypes and omits some of them. Of 80,000 to 100,000 clones listed, roughly 94% are singletons. V was shortened by 2 bases and J by 2 bases, with 13 bases between the two germline ends. This CDR3 is 15 amino acids long. CDR1 and CDR2 (germline): MNHEY, SVGAGI. Any history of autoimmune disease or systemic immunosuppression disqualified patients. V gene TRBV6-5 combines with J gene TRBJ2-7; the D call may be TRBD1 or TRBD2 (5 bases each). The clonotype originates from an adult with an advanced solid tumor such as melanoma, head and neck, liver or kidney cancer. This material consisted of CD4+ or CD8+ T cells sorted from blood, taken in a trial of the OX40 agonist ivuxolimab. The CDR3 loop is CASSYGGGTPYEQYF. DNA of the CDR3: TGTGCCAGCAGTTACGGGGGTGGTACTCCCTACGAGCAGTACTTC.